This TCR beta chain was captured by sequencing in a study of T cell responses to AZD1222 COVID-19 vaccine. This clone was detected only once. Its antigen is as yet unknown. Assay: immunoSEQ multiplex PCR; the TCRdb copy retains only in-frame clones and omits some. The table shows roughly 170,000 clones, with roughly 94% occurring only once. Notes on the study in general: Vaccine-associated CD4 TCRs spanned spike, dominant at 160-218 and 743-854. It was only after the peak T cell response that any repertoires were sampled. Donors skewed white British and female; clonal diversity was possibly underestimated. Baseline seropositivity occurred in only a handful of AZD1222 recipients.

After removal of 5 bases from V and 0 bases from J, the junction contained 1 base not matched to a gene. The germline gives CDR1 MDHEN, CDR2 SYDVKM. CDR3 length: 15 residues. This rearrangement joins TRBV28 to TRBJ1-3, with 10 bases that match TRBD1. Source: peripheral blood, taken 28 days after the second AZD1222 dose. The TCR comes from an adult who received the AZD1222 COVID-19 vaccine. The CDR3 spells CASSRDRGSGNTIYF. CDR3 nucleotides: TGTGCCAGCAGTCGGGACAGGGGCTCTGGAAACACCATATATTTT.